The 8 T cell receptor beta chains presented below share a single source sample, sequenced in a study of CD8 T cell repertoires and HIV-1 epitope variants. Antigens of these TCRs are unknown. Repertoires were generated with immunoSEQ multiplex PCR, while TCRdb's copy carries only in-frame clones and drops some. The sample yields 5,100 or so clones, less than 70% seen once. What was sequenced was cultured CD8+ T cells derived from PBMCs. The receptors here all came from a male donor with HIV.

The V call is TRBV11-2, the J call TRBJ1-5, with D unresolved. Per germline, CDR1 SGHAT and CDR2 FQNNGV. This CDR3 is built from 14 residues. V lost 5 bases to trimming and J lost 9 bases, with 17 bases between them. The CDR3 nucleotides read TGTGCCAGCAGCCCCGACCCACTGGTCCGGCCCCAGCATTTT. Amino acid sequence: CASSPDPLVRPQHF.

This chain uses TRBV4-2 with TRBJ2-3; D gene uncertain. CDR1 is LGHNA, CDR2 YNFKEQ, per germline. With 4 bases removed from V and 2 bases from J, the gap between germline ends came to 4 bases. The CDR3 is 12 residues long. Here the CDR3 DNA reads TGTGCCAGCAGCCCAGACACAGATACGCAGTATTTT. This encodes CASSPDTDTQYF.

A single count supports this clone. The J gene is TRBJ1-5, the V gene TRBV27; tentatively, D is TRBD1 (6 bases). CDR1 and CDR2 from the germline V gene are MNHEY and SMNVEV (reference sequence). Deletions cut 3 bases from V and 4 bases from J, with 10 bases between. This CDR3 region has 14 residues. The CDR3 coding sequence is TGTGCCAGCAGTTTGAGGGGGGAGAATCAGCCCCAGCATTTT. The encoded protein is CASSLRGENQPQHF.

The chain recombines TRBV9 with TRBJ1-1; a weak D match, TRBD1 (5 bases). Germline V gene sequence: CDR1 SGDLS, CDR2 YYNGEE. Trimming left V 0 bases short and J 0 bases short, with 18 bases between. This CDR3 has 18 amino acids. CDR3 residues: CASSVVRGEPRLNTEAFF. The DNA for the CDR3 is TGTGCCAGCAGCGTAGTACGGGGGGAACCCAGATTGAACACTGAAGCTTTCTTT.

The chain links TRBV7-8 to TRBJ1-2; TRBD1 is a possible D gene (5 bases). The germline V gene encodes CDR1 SGHVS and CDR2 FQNEAQ. The CDR3 sequence is 16 residues long. The V gene lost 3 bases and the J gene lost 2 bases, with 16 bases spanning the gap. The CDR3 sequence is CASSFPRQGNNYGYTF. Here the CDR3 DNA reads TGTGCCAGCAGCTTCCCCCGCCAGGGAAACAACTATGGCTACACCTTC.

The chain combines TRBV6-5 with TRBJ2-1, with unresolved D. Looked up from germline, CDR1 is MNHEY and CDR2 is SVGAGI. V lost 0 bases to trimming and J lost 5 bases, with 14 bases between them. The CDR3 has 16 amino acids. CDR3 protein: CASSYSTSVSHNEQFF. As DNA, the CDR3 is TGTGCCAGCAGTTACTCGACAAGCGTTAGCCACAATGAGCAGTTCTTC.

The rearrangement links TRBV5-6 to TRBJ2-7; 14 bases fit TRBD2. V gave up 5 bases and J gave up 2 bases; unmatched junction bases: 9. The CDR3 loop spans 17 amino acids. Per germline, CDR1 SGHDT and CDR2 YYEEEE. The CDR3 loop is CASSPGTSGSVAYEQYF. CDR3 coding DNA: TGTGCCAGCAGTCCCGGGACTAGCGGGAGTGTCGCCTACGAGCAGTACTTC. The whole variable domain, remainder taken from reference TRBV5-6 and TRBJ2-7, is DAGVTQSPTHLIKTRGQQVTLRCSPKSGHDTVSWYQQALGQGPQFIFQYYEEEERQRGNFPDRFSGHQFPNYSSELNVNALLLGDSALYLCASSPGTSGSVAYEQYFGPGTRLTVT.

This rearrangement joins TRBV6-5 to TRBJ2-7, with D tentatively TRBD1 or TRBD2 (5 bases each). V lost 5 bases, J lost 5 bases, and 16 bases lay in between. Germline V gives CDR1 MNHEY, CDR2 SVGAGI. The CDR3 spans 14 residues. Written as DNA, the CDR3 is TGTGCCAGCAGTCCGGGACCCACCGGGAACGAGCAGTACTTC. Translating gives CASSPGPTGNEQYF.